This record concerns one TCR beta chain sequence. The antigen is undetermined. The CDR3 has 12 residues. V was pared by 7 bases and J by 12 bases, with 16 bases between. Via MiXCR, TCRdb re-called the reads, giving one row per CDR3 protein. This table holds about 37,000 distinct CDR3 sequences, around half found once. This entry is derived from a study of T cell repertoires in cytomegalovirus infection. Study in general: From public TCR beta signatures came an indication of both CMV infection and matching HLA type. Study-wide results and caveats: Carriers of CMV and the relevant HLA type were discriminated by public TCR beta frequency. HLA-C-restricted TCR beta clonotypes specific for CMV led the ex vivo response.

The sequence was obtained from a human donor in good health (CMV status not recorded). Some clones in this sample may be carry-over from other donors' samples. The chain employs TRBV12-3 or TRBV12-4 and TRBJ2-1; D gene uncertain. The material sequenced was CD8+ T cells from cultured PBMCs, taken from culture after CMV antigen stimulation. The CDR3 sequence: CASTAVNLAQFF. CDR3 DNA sequence: TGTGCCAGCACGGCCGTCAATCTTGCGCAGTTCTTC.